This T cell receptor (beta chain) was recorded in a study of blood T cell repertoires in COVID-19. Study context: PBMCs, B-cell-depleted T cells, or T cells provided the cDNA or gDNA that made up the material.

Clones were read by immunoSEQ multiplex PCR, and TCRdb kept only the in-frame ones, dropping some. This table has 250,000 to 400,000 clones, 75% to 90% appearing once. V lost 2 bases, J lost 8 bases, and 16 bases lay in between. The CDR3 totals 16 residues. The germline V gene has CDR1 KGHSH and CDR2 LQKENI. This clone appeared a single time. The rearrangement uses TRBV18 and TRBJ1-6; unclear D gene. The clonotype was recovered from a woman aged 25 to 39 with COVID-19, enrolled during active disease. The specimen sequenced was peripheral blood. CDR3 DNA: TGTGCCAGCTCACCAAGTATAAGGGAGAATGATTCACCCCTCCACTTT. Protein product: CASSPSIRENDSPLHF.